These 32 T cell receptor beta chains were all obtained from the same sample, sequenced in a study of blood T cell repertoires in COVID-19. This table comes from immunoSEQ multiplex PCR, and its TCRdb copy is limited to in-frame clones, with some not included. The table shows around 94,000 clones, with roughly 80% occurring only once. The material sequenced was peripheral blood. These receptors were obtained from a human donor in a cohort sampled during active COVID-19.

The chain uses TRBV14 and TRBJ1-1; maybe TRBD1 (5 bases). Deletions cut 1 base from V and 7 bases from J, with 13 bases between. This CDR3 is 14 amino acids long. The germline V gene encodes CDR1 SGHDN and CDR2 FVKESK. The DNA of the CDR3 is TGTGCCAGCAGCCAAGGCAACAGGTTGGTTGAAGCTTTCTTT. It encodes CASSQGNRLVEAFF.

The chain links TRBV3-1 (or the pseudogene TRBV3-2) to TRBJ2-7; D might be TRBD1 (6 bases). V was shortened by 2 bases and J by 7 bases, with 12 bases between the two germline ends. Germline CDR1 and CDR2: LGHDT and YNNKEL (reference sequence). CDR3 length: 13 residues. The CDR3 nucleotides are TGTGCCAGCAGCCAACCCCGGCAGGGGGAGCAGTACTTC. Translation gives CASSQPRQGEQYF.

This clone has just one count. J is TRBJ2-3 and V is TRBV7-2, with 8 bases matching TRBD2. Per the germline V gene, CDR1 is SGHTA and CDR2 is FQGNSA. After removal of 5 bases from V and 6 bases from J, the junction contained 7 bases not matched to a gene. The CDR3 has 14 amino acids. CDR3 coding DNA: TGTGCCAGCAGCCCGCTAGCGGGCGCTGATACGCAGTATTTT. It specifies CASSPLAGADTQYF.

The chain joins TRBV23-1 to TRBJ2-7; 9 bases match TRBD1. TRBV23-1 is identified as an open reading frame with a role that is uncertain. V lost 2 bases to trimming and J lost 5 bases; unmatched junction nucleotides: 4. This CDR3 region has 14 residues. In DNA form, the CDR3 reads TGCGCCAGCAGTCAACCGGGACAGGGAAACGAGCAGTACTTC. The encoded protein is CASSQPGQGNEQYF.

This clone was seen only once. The chain links TRBV7-2 to TRBJ1-1; tentative D call: TRBD1 (6 bases). The CDR3 totals 14 residues. The germline V gene encodes CDR1 SGHTA and CDR2 FQGNSA. V lost 6 bases and J lost 7, with 18 bases in between. The CDR3 region has the DNA TGTGCCAGCAGTCTGGGGGCAGGGGTTAGTGAAGCTTTCTTT. This gives the protein CASSLGAGVSEAFF.

A remark on this clone: The junction departs from germline at one end; a sequencing error may be responsible. The genes are TRBV6-1 and TRBJ2-7, with 8 nucleotides matching TRBD1. Germline CDR1 MNHNS, CDR2 SASEGT. The CDR3 sequence is 14 residues long. This chain's CDR3 is CASSQAGGGYEQYF. DNA for the CDR3: TGTGCCAGCAGTCAAGCAGGGGGCGGCTACGAGCAGTACTTC.

V gene TRBV28 combines with J gene TRBJ1-5, with 7 bases aligning to TRBD1. Trimming at V came to 4 bases and at J to 4 bases, leaving 4 bases not matched to a gene. Germline V lookup: CDR1 MDHEN, CDR2 SYDVKM. CDR3 length: 14 amino acids. The CDR3: CASSWRDRNQPQHF. The CDR3 nucleotides read TGTGCCAGCAGTTGGAGGGACAGAAATCAGCCCCAGCATTTT.

This clone has only one observation. The J gene is TRBJ2-6, the V gene TRBV5-1; D gene unclear. Trimming took 1 base from V and 4 from J, leaving 15 bases between them. The CDR3 spans 17 residues. Looked up from germline, CDR1 is SGHRS and CDR2 is YFSETQ. The CDR3 coding sequence is TGCGCCAGCAGCTTGAGTACGCGAGCCTCCGGGGCCAACGTCCTGACTTTC. Translated, it gives CASSLSTRASGANVLTF.

The rearrangement links TRBV9 to TRBJ1-1; no clear D. Looked up from germline, CDR1 is SGDLS and CDR2 is YYNGEE. V dropped 7 bases and J dropped 0 bases, with 4 bases sitting between them. The CDR3 is 11 amino acids. CDR3: CASWLNTEAFF. The CDR3 DNA sequence: TGTGCCAGCTGGCTGAACACTGAAGCTTTCTTT.

The chain couples TRBV28 to TRBJ1-5; 9 bases agree with TRBD1. V dropped 5 bases and J dropped 4; count of bases not matched to a gene: 6. CDR1 MDHEN and CDR2 SYDVKM come from the germline V gene. This CDR3 is 15 amino acids long. The CDR3 sequence is CASSTQGTGNQPQHF. In DNA, the CDR3 is TGTGCCAGCAGTACTCAAGGGACAGGGAATCAGCCCCAGCATTTT.

The chain recombines TRBV21-1 with TRBJ2-7; the D call TRBD2 from the table was never checked on the DNA. TRBV21-1 is given as a pseudogene. This CDR3 spans 20 amino acids. The CDR3 nucleotides read TGTGCCAGCAGCAAAGCGCGCGGACCCTCAATCCTAGCCGAGAGATACGAGCAGTACTTC. Protein product: CASSKARGPSILAERYEQYF.

The chain combines TRBV7-9 with TRBJ1-2; 11 bases are shared with TRBD1. Germline CDR1 reads SEHNR; CDR2 reads FQNEAQ (reference sequence). The V gene end was trimmed by 4 bases and the J gene end by 5 bases; junction bases not matched to a gene: 12. There are 17 residues in the CDR3. As DNA, the CDR3 is TGTGCCAGCAGCTCGGGACAGGGGGTAGGTCTTCGGTATGGCTACACCTTC. Protein sequence: CASSSGQGVGLRYGYTF.

The genes are TRBV7-8 and TRBJ2-2; 14 nucleotides match TRBD2. Germline values: CDR1 SGHVS, CDR2 FQNEAQ. The trim removed 1 base at V and 9 bases at J, leaving 7 bases unmatched. This CDR3 has 17 residues. As DNA, the CDR3 is TGTGCCAGCAGCTTAGGGGGACTAGCGGGAGTATTCCGGGAGCTGTTTTTT. Translated, it gives CASSLGGLAGVFRELFF. Full variable domain (outside the CDR3, taken from reference TRBV7-8 and TRBJ2-2): GAGVSQSPRYKVAKRGQDVALRCDPISGHVSLFWYQQALGQGPEFLTYFQNEAQLDKSGLPSDRFFAERPEGSVSTLKIQRTQQEDSAVYLCASSLGGLAGVFRELFFGEGSRLTVL.

V is TRBV28 and J is TRBJ1-4, with D uncertain. The V gene's germline CDR1 is MDHEN and CDR2 SYDVKM. The length of the CDR3 is 15 residues. V gave up 3 bases and J gave up 2 bases, with 10 bases separating them. The CDR3 loop reads CASSFPGMTNEKLFF. In DNA, the CDR3 is TGTGCCAGCAGTTTCCCGGGGATGACTAATGAAAAACTGTTTTTT.

Note on this clone: The same CDR3 is also encoded by other DNA sequences in this sample. The rearrangement links TRBV11-3 to TRBJ2-7, with D possibly TRBD1 on 7 matching bases. Trimming removed 3 bases at V and 7 bases at J, with 13 bases between. Germline CDR1 and CDR2: SGHNT and YENEEA. The CDR3 is 13 amino acids. CDR3: CASSLEGAGEQYF. The CDR3 bases are TGTGCCAGCAGCTTGGAGGGGGCGGGGGAGCAGTACTTC.

The chain employs TRBV5-1 and TRBJ1-1; D is ambiguous. Germline CDR1 is SGHRS and CDR2 is YFSETQ. The CDR3 is 14 residues long. Trimming stripped 0 bases from V and 1 base from J, with 7 bases between. The CDR3 loop is CASSLETTNTEAFF. Written as DNA, the CDR3 is TGCGCCAGCAGCTTGGAGACAACGAACACTGAAGCTTTCTTT. The whole variable domain, remainder taken from reference TRBV5-1 and TRBJ1-1, is KAGVTQTPRYLIKTRGQQVTLSCSPISGHRSVSWYQQTPGQGLQFLFEYFSETQRNKGNFPGRFSGRQFSNSRSEMNVSTLELGDSALYLCASSLETTNTEAFFGQGTRLTVV.

This rearrangement joins TRBV9 to TRBJ2-1, with 10 bases matching TRBD1. V shed 4 bases and J 6 bases; nucleotides not matched to a gene: 7. The CDR3 runs 15 residues. The germline V gene encodes CDR1 SGDLS and CDR2 YYNGEE. CDR3 region: CASSPTGTGVNEQFF. DNA for the CDR3: TGTGCCAGCAGCCCCACCGGGACAGGGGTCAATGAGCAGTTCTTC.

The V gene is TRBV7-7, the J gene TRBJ2-1; 8 bases map to TRBD2. The CDR3 is made up of 14 amino acids. Trimming cost V 3 bases and J 9 bases; bases outside gene matches: 7. The germline CDR1 and CDR2 sequences are SSHAT and FNYEAQ (reference sequence). The CDR3: CASSLGTRGFEQFF. The DNA for the CDR3 is TGTGCCAGCAGCTTGGGGACTAGGGGATTTGAGCAGTTCTTC.

This chain joins TRBV11-3 and TRBJ2-7; 8 nucleotides line up with TRBD2. The CDR3 loop spans 13 amino acids. The trim removed 2 bases at V and 4 bases at J, leaving 1 base unmatched. Germline values: CDR1 SGHNT, CDR2 YENEEA. CDR3 in amino acids: CASSLSGSYEQYF. The CDR3 DNA reads as TGTGCCAGCAGCTTAAGCGGGAGTTACGAGCAGTACTTC.

This chain joins TRBV28 and TRBJ2-5; D ambiguous. The ends were cut back, 6 bases at V and 5 bases at J, with 10 bases in the middle. The CDR3 length is 12 residues. Germline values: CDR1 MDHEN, CDR2 SYDVKM. CDR3 residues: CASRSLVETQYF. The CDR3 DNA reads TGTGCCAGCAGGTCCTTAGTGGAGACCCAGTACTTC. The whole variable domain, filled in from reference TRBV28 and TRBJ2-5, reads DVKVTQSSRYLVKRTGEKVFLECVQDMDHENMFWYRQDPGLGLRLIYFSYDVKMKEKGDIPEGYSVSREKKERFSLILESASTNQTSMYLCASRSLVETQYFGPGTRLLVL.

DNA for the CDR3: TGTGCCAGCAGCGGGGGCAGCGGGATCACAGATACGCAGTATTTT. It codes for CASSGGSGITDTQYF. The V gene is TRBV6-5, the J gene TRBJ2-3, with TRBD2 as a possible D gene (7 bases). This CDR3 spans 15 amino acids. The V end lost 6 bases, the J end lost 2 bases, and 15 bases lay between the germline ends. Looked up from germline, CDR1 is MNHEY and CDR2 is SVGAGI.

The chain is built from TRBV6-5 and TRBJ1-3, with 8 positions matching TRBD1. The CDR3 consists of 15 residues. Germline values: CDR1 MNHEY, CDR2 SVGAGI. The ends lost 7 bases at V and 4 bases at J; junction bases unmatched: 9. As DNA, the CDR3 is TGTGCCAGCAATTTGGACAGGGCGCCAGGAAACACCATATATTTT. The encoded protein is CASNLDRAPGNTIYF.

The chain has TRBV28 and TRBJ1-4; D unclear. The CDR3 totals 15 residues. Germline V gives CDR1 MDHEN, CDR2 SYDVKM. V shed 3 bases and J shed 8 bases, with 16 bases lying between them. CDR3: CASSFLGVAGEKLFF. Here the CDR3 DNA reads TGTGCCAGCAGTTTCTTGGGCGTGGCGGGGGAAAAACTGTTTTTT.

As DNA, the CDR3 is TGTGCCAGCAGTTACCATGGGACAGGGCTTGCCTACGAGCAGTACTTC. Amino acids: CASSYHGTGLAYEQYF. The chain joins TRBV6-5 to TRBJ2-7; 9 bases match TRBD1. The V segment lost 2 bases and the J segment 2 bases; nucleotides outside the gene matches: 7. The length of the CDR3 is 16 residues. Germline CDR1 reads MNHEY; CDR2 reads SVGAGI.

This clone turned up a few times. The chain uses TRBV7-7 and TRBJ2-3, with TRBD2 identical over 9 bases. Germline-derived CDR1 and CDR2 are SSHAT and FNYEAQ (reference sequence). Losses at the gene ends were 6 bases for V and 4 bases for J; bases not matched to a gene: 11. This CDR3 comprises 16 residues. The CDR3, as DNA: TGTGCCAGCAGTCGCCATAGCGGGAGCGGAGCAGATACGCAGTATTTT. It is translated as CASSRHSGSGADTQYF.

This chain links TRBV28 with TRBJ1-4, with a weak D call TRBD1 (5 bases). The CDR3 is 19 residues long. Germline CDR1 MDHEN, CDR2 SYDVKM. V was pared by 5 bases and J by 4 bases, with 26 bases between. Here the CDR3 reads CASSPSLGWGRGGNEKLFF. DNA of the CDR3: TGTGCCAGCAGTCCCTCCCTTGGATGGGGCCGGGGGGGTAATGAAAAACTGTTTTTT.

This clone was found a few times. V is TRBV3-1 (or the pseudogene TRBV3-2) and J is TRBJ1-1, with D hard to call. CDR1 and CDR2 (germline): LGHDT, YNNKEL (reference sequence). The CDR3 is 13 amino acids. The V gene lost 1 base and the J gene lost 8 bases, with 11 bases spanning the gap. In DNA form, the CDR3 reads TGTGCCAGCAGCCAAGTAGAGTCAGCGGAAGCTTTCTTT. Its protein is CASSQVESAEAFF.

The V gene is TRBV27, the J gene TRBJ2-7, with 8 bases lining up with TRBD2. The V and J ends lost 5 bases and 4 bases, in that order; junction bases with no gene match: 7. Germline-derived CDR1 and CDR2 are MNHEY and SMNVEV (reference sequence). This CDR3 region has 14 residues. The CDR3 sequence is CASSAGTRRYEQYF. The CDR3 region has the DNA TGTGCCAGCAGTGCCGGGACTAGAAGGTACGAGCAGTACTTC.

The gene calls are TRBV11-2 and TRBJ2-2; 8 nucleotides align to TRBD1. With V trimmed by 5 bases and J by 6 bases, 8 bases remained unmatched. The CDR3 contains 15 residues. CDR1 SGHAT and CDR2 FQNNGV come from the germline V gene. This chain's CDR3 is CASSPDRGVAGELFF. The CDR3 DNA reads as TGTGCCAGCAGCCCCGACAGGGGAGTCGCCGGGGAGCTGTTTTTT.

V and J are TRBV28 and TRBJ2-7; TRBD1 aligns across 9 bases. Germline CDR1 MDHEN, CDR2 SYDVKM. The J segment lost 6 bases and the V segment lost 8 bases, leaving 14 bases of the junction unmatched. The CDR3 consists of 15 residues. Here the CDR3 reads CASGSALDRGAEQYF. The CDR3 bases are TGTGCCAGCGGGTCCGCGTTAGACAGGGGGGCCGAGCAGTACTTC.

This chain connects TRBV9 to TRBJ1-2; D is possibly TRBD1 (6 bases). The germline V and J ends were trimmed by 4 bases and 8 bases, with 18 bases remaining between them. The CDR3 length is 14 residues. Germline assignment: CDR1 SGDLS and CDR2 YYNGEE. In nucleotides, the CDR3 is TGTGCCAGCAGCACCAGCCCAGGGGTTGGAGGCTACACCTTC. This encodes CASSTSPGVGGYTF.

The CDR3 here is CAWSDGGRETQYF. The CDR3 DNA reads TGTGCCTGGAGCGATGGCGGGAGAGAGACCCAGTACTTC. V gene TRBV30 combines with J gene TRBJ2-5; 7 bases are shared with TRBD2. CDR3 length equals 13 residues. V trimming: 3 bases; J trimming: 4 bases; junction bases outside the gene matches: 5. The germline gives CDR1 GTSNPN, CDR2 SVGIG (reference sequence).